What follows describes a single T cell receptor (beta chain). Antigen specificity is unknown. The sample originates from a study of cytomegalovirus exposure and HLA in healthy donors. Points from the study as a whole: Investigators reported more than 150 TCR beta chains as tied to cytomegalovirus.

The PCR made use of 60 Vbeta and 13 Jbeta primers. Assay: immunoSEQ multiplex PCR; the TCRdb copy retains only in-frame clones and omits some. This sample yields around 130,000 clones, of which about 80% are seen a single time; approximately 1% belongs to the top ten. Sequenced sample: PBMCs. This TCR derives from a human donor in good health.

The CDR3 nucleotides are TGTGCCAGCAGCGAAGAGCCGGGACTAGTTATCGGGGAGCTGTTTTTT. Its translation: CASSEEPGLVIGELFF. The V call is TRBV5-4, the J call TRBJ2-2, with TRBD2 identical over 8 bases. V trimming: 4 bases; J trimming: 7 bases; junction bases outside the gene matches: 12. The CDR3 is 16 amino acids. CDR1 and CDR2 (germline): SGHNT, YYREEE (reference sequence).